Shown below are 20 T cell receptor beta chains from a single sample sequenced in a study of control samples from healthy donors and cancer patients. TCRdb's table, derived via immunoSEQ multiplex PCR, lists solely in-frame clones and lacks some. The table lists about 70,000 clones, roughly 84% of them singletons. Specimen: blood. All receptors come from a man aged 45 to 65 in good health.

The chain recombines TRBV28 with TRBJ1-5; 7 bases are shared with TRBD1. CDR3 length: 14 amino acids. Germline V gene sequence: CDR1 MDHEN, CDR2 SYDVKM. With 6 bases clipped from V and 4 bases from J, the junction kept 6 bases outside the gene matches. CDR3 region: CASRNPGQNQPQHF. CDR3 DNA sequence: TGTGCCAGCAGGAATCCGGGACAGAATCAGCCCCAGCATTTT.

This clone ranks as medium-sized. V is TRBV11-2 and J is TRBJ1-2, with D unresolved. The germline CDR1 and CDR2 sequences are SGHAT and FQNNGV. The length of the CDR3 is 13 residues. Between the trimmed V and J ends, which lost 5 bases and 4 bases, there was a span of 11 bases. The CDR3 loop is CASSPIDFYGYTF. The DNA of the CDR3 is TGTGCCAGCAGCCCCATAGACTTCTATGGCTACACCTTC.

The gene calls are TRBV13 and TRBJ1-1; a possible D gene is TRBD1 (6 bases). Germline values: CDR1 PRHDT, CDR2 FYEKMQ (reference sequence). Between the trimmed V and J ends, which lost 6 bases and 3 bases, there was a span of 23 bases. This CDR3 comprises 17 residues. CDR3 protein: CASRNSETGTSYTEAFF. CDR3 nucleotide sequence: TGTGCCAGCAGGAACAGTGAAACCGGGACATCTTACACTGAAGCTTTCTTT. Full variable domain (missing parts from reference TRBV13 and TRBJ1-1): AAGVIQSPRHLIKEKRETATLKCYPIPRHDTVYWYQQGPGQDPQFLISFYEKMQSDKGSIPDRFSAQQFSDYHSELNMSSLELGDSALYFCASRNSETGTSYTEAFFGQGTRLTVV.

In DNA, the CDR3 is TGTGCCAGCAGTGTTAGCGGGAACACCGGGGAGCTGTTTTTT. Protein product: CASSVSGNTGELFF. J is TRBJ2-2 and V is TRBV6-4; TRBD2 is a possible D gene (6 bases). This CDR3 is built from 14 residues. Trimming removed 4 bases from V and 1 base from J, with 7 bases in between. Germline values: CDR1 MRHNA, CDR2 SNTAGT.

Written as DNA, the CDR3 is TGTGCCAGCAGCTTAGCGCCAGGGACACGGATAAACACTGAAGCTTTCTTT. It encodes CASSLAPGTRINTEAFF. J is TRBJ1-1 and V is TRBV7-2; TRBD1 is a possible D gene (6 bases). V lost 0 bases, J lost 2 bases, and 16 bases lay in between. This CDR3 has 17 amino acids. CDR1 is SGHTA, CDR2 FQGNSA, per germline.

V usage is TRBV5-4 and J usage is TRBJ2-7; 9 nucleotides line up with TRBD1. CDR3 length: 15 amino acids. Germline V gene lookup returns CDR1 SGHNT and CDR2 YYREEE (reference sequence). J was trimmed by 8 bases and V by 4 bases; bases with no gene match: 13. The CDR3: CASSPQGDRDLKQYF. The CDR3 DNA sequence: TGTGCCAGCAGCCCCCAGGGGGACAGGGACCTTAAGCAGTACTTC.

The chain combines TRBV7-2 with TRBJ2-1; D gene uncertain. The V and J ends lost 0 bases and 9 bases respectively, with 6 bases between them. In germline, CDR1 is SGHTA, CDR2 FQGNSA. This CDR3 has 12 residues. The CDR3 region is CASSLAVGEQFF. In DNA, the CDR3 is TGTGCCAGCAGCTTAGCAGTGGGTGAGCAGTTCTTC.

The chain couples TRBV5-6 to TRBJ2-5; 8 nucleotides line up with TRBD1. V was pared by 4 bases and J by 2 bases, with 7 bases of the junction left unmatched. CDR3 length equals 15 residues. Germline CDR1 and CDR2: SGHDT and YYEEEE. The CDR3 sequence: CASSPDRGGQETQYF. DNA for the CDR3: TGTGCCAGCAGCCCTGACAGGGGAGGACAAGAGACCCAGTACTTC.

The rearrangement joins TRBV6-5 to TRBJ1-1; TRBD1 is a possible D gene (5 bases). The CDR3 spans 16 residues. CDR1 and CDR2 (germline): MNHEY, SVGAGI. The V gene lost 4 bases and the J gene lost 6 bases, with 21 bases spanning the gap. CDR3 residues: CASSFPRLPGGAEAFF. CDR3 in DNA: TGTGCCAGCAGTTTCCCCAGGCTCCCTGGAGGGGCTGAAGCTTTCTTT.

The chain is built from TRBV4-3 and TRBJ2-7, with a possible D match to TRBD2 (6 bases). Germline V lookup: CDR1 LGHNA, CDR2 YSLEER. V lost 4 bases and J 5 bases, leaving 24 bases between the germline ends. The CDR3 loop spans 17 amino acids. The CDR3 loop reads CASSLKISGVGPDEQYF. CDR3 DNA: TGCGCCAGCAGCCTTAAAATCTCGGGGGTCGGTCCCGACGAGCAGTACTTC.

This clone is labeled as medium-sized. The chain is built from TRBV4-3 and TRBJ1-2, with D perhaps matching TRBD1 (5 bases). The ends were cut back, 4 bases at V and 8 bases at J, with 14 bases in the middle. The CDR3 consists of 13 residues. Germline CDR1 reads LGHNA; CDR2 reads YSLEER. The CDR3 DNA reads TGCGCCAGCAGCCCCGGGACGTCCGGAGGCTACACCTTC. Protein: CASSPGTSGGYTF.

This clone was recorded a few times. This chain uses TRBV9 with TRBJ2-2; the D gene is possibly TRBD2 (6 bases). The germline V and J ends were trimmed by 2 bases and 7 bases, with 24 bases remaining between them. Germline V lookup: CDR1 SGDLS, CDR2 YYNGEE. The CDR3 extends over 18 amino acids. CDR3 DNA: TGTGCCAGCAGCGTGGAGGAGCGGGTAAATGGTGGCGGCGGGGAGCTGTTTTTT. This gives the protein CASSVEERVNGGGGELFF.

This sequence joins TRBV29-1 and TRBJ2-5; D gene uncertain. CDR1 SQVTM and CDR2 ANQGSEA come from the germline V gene. This CDR3 has 12 amino acids. Trimming removed 3 bases from V and 5 bases from J, with 10 bases in between. The CDR3 DNA reads as TGCAGCGTTGATTTCCAACGGGAGACCCAGTACTTC. This sequence encodes CSVDFQRETQYF. Based on the CDR3 plus reference TRBV29-1 and TRBJ2-5, the full variable domain is SAVISQKPSRDICQRGTSLTIQCQVDSQVTMMFWYRQQPGQSLTLIATANQGSEATYESGFVIDKFPISRPNLTFSTLTVSNMSPEDSSIYLCSVDFQRETQYFGPGTRLLVL.

This clone was counted a few times. This sequence joins TRBV11-3 and TRBJ1-6; D not resolved. CDR1 and CDR2 from the germline V gene are SGHNT and YENEEA. Trimming cost V 7 bases and J 3 bases, with 10 bases left between them. The CDR3 covers 14 residues. CDR3 DNA sequence: TGTGCCAGCAACGAACGGCACTATAATTCACCCCTCCACTTT. The encoded protein is CASNERHYNSPLHF.

This chain links TRBV27 with TRBJ1-4; D unclear. V was pared by 4 bases and J by 6 bases, with 21 bases between. Germline V lookup: CDR1 MNHEY, CDR2 SMNVEV (reference sequence). The CDR3 is made up of 17 amino acids. The CDR3 sequence: CASSSPLDPQLDEKLFF. CDR3 bases: TGTGCCAGCAGTTCCCCGTTGGACCCCCAACTGGATGAAAAACTGTTTTTT.

The rearrangement uses TRBV7-7 and TRBJ2-2, with D possibly TRBD2 on 5 matching bases. CDR1 SSHAT and CDR2 FNYEAQ come from the germline V gene (reference sequence). This CDR3 has 16 amino acids. The V end was cut by 3 bases, the J end by 0 bases, with 11 bases between. As DNA, the CDR3 is TGTGCCAGCAGCTTGAGTGGACTGGCGAACACCGGGGAGCTGTTTTTT. Its translation is CASSLSGLANTGELFF.

The chain couples TRBV6-1 to TRBJ1-2; D is ambiguous. Germline CDR1 MNHNS, CDR2 SASEGT. The CDR3 has 16 residues. Between the trimmed V and J ends, which lost 0 bases and 8 bases, there was a span of 19 bases. CDR3 in DNA: TGTGCCAGCAGTGAAGCAACACAGTACCCTATATACGGCTACACCTTC. Translation gives CASSEATQYPIYGYTF.

The chain recombines TRBV7-9 with TRBJ2-5, with no clear D. Germline values: CDR1 SEHNR, CDR2 FQNEAQ (reference sequence). The CDR3 sequence is 13 residues long. V gave up 4 bases and J gave up 4 bases, with 10 bases separating them. CDR3 in amino acids: CASSSGRGETQYF. The DNA of the CDR3 is TGTGCCAGCAGCTCAGGAAGAGGAGAGACCCAGTACTTC. Using reference TRBV7-9 and TRBJ2-5 for the parts outside the CDR3, the full variable domain is DTGVSQNPRHKITKRGQNVTFRCDPISEHNRLYWYRQTLGQGPEFLTYFQNEAQLEKSRLLSDRFSAERPKGSFSTLEIQRTEQGDSAMYLCASSSGRGETQYFGPGTRLLVL.

This clone was seen once. The V and J genes are TRBV27 and TRBJ1-5, with D possibly matching TRBD1 (5 bases). Trimming shortened V by 0 bases and J by 9 bases, and 18 bases separated the two germline ends. Germline-derived CDR1 and CDR2 are MNHEY and SMNVEV (reference sequence). The CDR3 is 16 residues long. CDR3 nucleotides: TGTGCCAGCAGTTTATCTGGGGCTAATGGGAGGTGGCCCCAGCATTTT. Amino acid sequence: CASSLSGANGRWPQHF.

The chain employs TRBV5-4 and TRBJ1-2, with D maybe TRBD1 (5 bases). This CDR3 has 14 amino acids. Germline V gene data show CDR1 as SGHNT and CDR2 as YYREEE (reference sequence). Trimming took 1 base from V and 5 from J, leaving 12 bases between them. The CDR3 is CASSLNEGNYGYTF. The CDR3 DNA follows: TGTGCCAGCAGCTTGAATGAGGGGAATTATGGCTACACCTTC.